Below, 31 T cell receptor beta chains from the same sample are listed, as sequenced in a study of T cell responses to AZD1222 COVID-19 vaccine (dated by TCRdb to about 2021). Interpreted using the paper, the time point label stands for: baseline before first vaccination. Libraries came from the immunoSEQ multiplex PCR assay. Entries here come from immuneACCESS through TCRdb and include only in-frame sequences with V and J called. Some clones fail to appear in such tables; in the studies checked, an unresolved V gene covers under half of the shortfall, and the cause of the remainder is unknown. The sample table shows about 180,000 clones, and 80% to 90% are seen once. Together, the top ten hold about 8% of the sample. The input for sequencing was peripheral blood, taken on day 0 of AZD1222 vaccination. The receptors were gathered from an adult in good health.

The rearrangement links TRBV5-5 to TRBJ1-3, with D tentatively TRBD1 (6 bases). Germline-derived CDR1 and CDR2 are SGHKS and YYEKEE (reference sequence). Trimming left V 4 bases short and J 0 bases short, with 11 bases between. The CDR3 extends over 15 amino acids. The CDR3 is CASSAGVPSGNTIYF. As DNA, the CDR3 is TGTGCCAGCAGCGCAGGGGTTCCCTCTGGAAACACCATATATTTT. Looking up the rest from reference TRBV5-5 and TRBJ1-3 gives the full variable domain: DAGVTQSPTHLIKTRGQQVTLRCSPISGHKSVSWYQQVLGQGPQFIFQYYEKEERGRGNFPDRFSARQFPNYSSELNVNALLLGDSALYLCASSAGVPSGNTIYFGEGSWLTVV.

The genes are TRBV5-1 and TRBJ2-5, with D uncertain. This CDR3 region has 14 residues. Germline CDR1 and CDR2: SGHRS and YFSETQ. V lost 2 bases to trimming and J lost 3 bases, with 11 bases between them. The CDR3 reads CASSFATGEETQYF. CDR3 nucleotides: TGCGCCAGCAGCTTCGCAACCGGCGAAGAGACCCAGTACTTC.

The DNA for the CDR3 is TGTGCCAGCAGCTTCAGACCACAGGGCTGGGGTTACTACGAGCAGTACTTC. It codes for CASSFRPQGWGYYEQYF. V and J are TRBV7-2 and TRBJ2-7, with TRBD1 as a possible D gene (6 bases). Germline lookup yields CDR1 SGHTA and CDR2 FQGNSA. The CDR3 has 17 amino acids. V was clipped by 3 bases and J by 3 bases, with 21 bases between them.

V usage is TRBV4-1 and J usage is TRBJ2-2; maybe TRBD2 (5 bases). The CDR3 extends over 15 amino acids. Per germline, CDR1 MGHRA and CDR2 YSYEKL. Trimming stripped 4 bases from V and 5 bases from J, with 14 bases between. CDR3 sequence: CASSRKDTGTGELFF. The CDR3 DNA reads TGCGCCAGCAGCCGCAAAGACACGGGGACCGGGGAGCTGTTTTTT.

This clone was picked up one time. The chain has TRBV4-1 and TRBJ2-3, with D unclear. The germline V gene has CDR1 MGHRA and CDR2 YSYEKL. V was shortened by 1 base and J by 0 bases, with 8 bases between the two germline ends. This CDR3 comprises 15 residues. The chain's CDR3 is CASSQAGTSTDTQYF. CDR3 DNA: TGCGCCAGCAGCCAAGCTGGAACTAGCACAGATACGCAGTATTTT.

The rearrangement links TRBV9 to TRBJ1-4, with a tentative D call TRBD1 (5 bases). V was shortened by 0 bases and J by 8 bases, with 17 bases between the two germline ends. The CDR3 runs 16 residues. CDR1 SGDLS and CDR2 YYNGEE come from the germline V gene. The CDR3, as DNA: TGTGCCAGCAGCGTAGAACCGGGGCAGGGAGAGGAAAAACTGTTTTTT. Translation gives CASSVEPGQGEEKLFF.

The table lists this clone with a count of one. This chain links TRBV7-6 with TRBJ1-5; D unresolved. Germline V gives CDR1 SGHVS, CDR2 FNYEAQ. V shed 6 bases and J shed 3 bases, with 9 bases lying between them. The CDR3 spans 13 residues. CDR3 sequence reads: CASSRGFNQPQHF. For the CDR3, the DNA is TGTGCCAGCAGTCGAGGGTTCAATCAGCCCCAGCATTTT.

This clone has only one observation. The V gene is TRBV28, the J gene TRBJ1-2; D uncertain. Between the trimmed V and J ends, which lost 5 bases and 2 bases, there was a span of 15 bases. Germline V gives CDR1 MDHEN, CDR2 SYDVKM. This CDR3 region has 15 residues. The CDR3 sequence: CASSPRLRINYGYTF. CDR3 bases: TGTGCCAGCAGTCCCCGCCTTCGGATAAACTATGGCTACACCTTC.

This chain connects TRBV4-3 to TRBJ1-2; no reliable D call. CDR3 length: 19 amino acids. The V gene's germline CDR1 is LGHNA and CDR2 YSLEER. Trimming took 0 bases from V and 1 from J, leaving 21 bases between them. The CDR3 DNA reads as TGCGCCAGCAGCCAAGAAGCCAAGACCCCGGACCTTTTTAACTATGGCTACACCTTC. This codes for CASSQEAKTPDLFNYGYTF.

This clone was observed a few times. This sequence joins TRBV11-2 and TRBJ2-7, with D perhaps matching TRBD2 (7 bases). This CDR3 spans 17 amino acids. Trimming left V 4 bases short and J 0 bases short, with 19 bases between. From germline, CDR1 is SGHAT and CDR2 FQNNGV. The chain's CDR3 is CASSSLGGRTSSYEQYF. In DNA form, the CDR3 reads TGTGCCAGCAGCTCCCTGGGGGGGCGAACCTCCTCCTACGAGCAGTACTTC.

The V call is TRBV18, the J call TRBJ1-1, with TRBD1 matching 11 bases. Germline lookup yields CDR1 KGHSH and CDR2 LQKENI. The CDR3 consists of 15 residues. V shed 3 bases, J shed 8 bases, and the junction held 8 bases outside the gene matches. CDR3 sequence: CASSPAGQGAMEAFF. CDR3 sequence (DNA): TGTGCCAGCTCACCCGCCGGACAGGGGGCGATGGAAGCTTTCTTT.

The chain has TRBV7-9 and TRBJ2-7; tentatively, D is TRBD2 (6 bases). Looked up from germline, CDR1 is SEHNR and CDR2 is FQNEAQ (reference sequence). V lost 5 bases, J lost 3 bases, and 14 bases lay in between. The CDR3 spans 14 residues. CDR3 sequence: CASSRDGGIYEQYF. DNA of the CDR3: TGTGCCAGCAGCCGGGACGGGGGAATCTACGAGCAGTACTTC.

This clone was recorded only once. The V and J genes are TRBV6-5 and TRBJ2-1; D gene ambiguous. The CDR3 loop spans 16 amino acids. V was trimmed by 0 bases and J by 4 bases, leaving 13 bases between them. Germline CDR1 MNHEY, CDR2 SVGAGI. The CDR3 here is CASSYSGLGVYNEQFF. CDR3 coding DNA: TGTGCCAGCAGTTACTCCGGGCTTGGGGTTTACAATGAGCAGTTCTTC.

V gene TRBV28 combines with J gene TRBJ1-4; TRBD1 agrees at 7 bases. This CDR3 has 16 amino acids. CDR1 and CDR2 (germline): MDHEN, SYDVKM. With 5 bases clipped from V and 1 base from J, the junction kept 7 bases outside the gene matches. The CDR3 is CASSTRDRGTNEKLFF. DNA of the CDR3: TGTGCCAGCAGTACCAGGGACAGAGGAACTAATGAAAAACTGTTTTTT.

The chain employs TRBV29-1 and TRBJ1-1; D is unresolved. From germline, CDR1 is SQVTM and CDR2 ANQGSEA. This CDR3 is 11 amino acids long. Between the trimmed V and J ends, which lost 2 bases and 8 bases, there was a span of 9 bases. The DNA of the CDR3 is TGCAGCGTTGAAAAAGTCGAAGAAGCTTTCTTT. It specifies CSVEKVEEAFF.

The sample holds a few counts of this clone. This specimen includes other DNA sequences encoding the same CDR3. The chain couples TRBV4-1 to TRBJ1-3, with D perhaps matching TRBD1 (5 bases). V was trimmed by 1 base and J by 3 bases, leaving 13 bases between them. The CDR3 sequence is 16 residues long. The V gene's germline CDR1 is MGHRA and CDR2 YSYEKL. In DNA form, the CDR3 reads TGCGCCAGCAGCCAAGGTGGCGGGGGAGGTGGAAACACCATATATTTT. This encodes CASSQGGGGGGNTIYF.

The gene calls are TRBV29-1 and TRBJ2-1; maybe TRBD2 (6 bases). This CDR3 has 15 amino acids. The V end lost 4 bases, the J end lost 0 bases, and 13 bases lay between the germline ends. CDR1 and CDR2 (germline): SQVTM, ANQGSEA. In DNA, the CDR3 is TGCAGCGTTGCCTCGGGGAGGCGCTCCTACAATGAGCAGTTCTTC. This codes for CSVASGRRSYNEQFF.

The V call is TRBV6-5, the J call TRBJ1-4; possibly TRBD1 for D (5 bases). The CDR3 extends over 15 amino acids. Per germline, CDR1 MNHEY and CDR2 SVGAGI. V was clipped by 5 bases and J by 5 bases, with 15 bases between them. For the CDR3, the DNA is TGTGCCAGCAGTAGACAGATGGTATCAAATGAAAAACTGTTTTTT. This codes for CASSRQMVSNEKLFF.

The CDR3 reads CASSVPSEGTEAFF. The CDR3 bases are TGCGCCAGCAGCGTGCCCAGCGAGGGTACTGAAGCTTTCTTT. This chain uses TRBV5-1 with TRBJ1-1, with D hard to call. Germline V gives CDR1 SGHRS, CDR2 YFSETQ. V lost 4 bases and J lost 5, with 15 bases in between. The CDR3 contains 14 residues.

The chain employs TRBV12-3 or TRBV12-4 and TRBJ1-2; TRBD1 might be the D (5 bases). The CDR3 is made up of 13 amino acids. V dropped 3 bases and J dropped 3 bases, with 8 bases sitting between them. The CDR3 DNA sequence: TGTGCCAGCAGTTTGGGGGAGGACTATGGCTACACCTTC. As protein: CASSLGEDYGYTF.

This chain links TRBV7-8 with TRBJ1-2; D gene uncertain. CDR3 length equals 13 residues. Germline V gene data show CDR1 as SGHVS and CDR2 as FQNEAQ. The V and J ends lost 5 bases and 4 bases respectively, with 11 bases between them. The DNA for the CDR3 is TGTGCCAGCAGCCCAAACGCCGCCTATGGCTACACCTTC. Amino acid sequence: CASSPNAAYGYTF.

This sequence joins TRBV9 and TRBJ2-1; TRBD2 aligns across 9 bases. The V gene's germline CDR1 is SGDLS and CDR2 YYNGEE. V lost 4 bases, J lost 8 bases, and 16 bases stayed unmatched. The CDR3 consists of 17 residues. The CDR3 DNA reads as TGTGCCAGCAGCCCCCGCGGCGGGCGGGGGGGCCTTGATGAGCAGTTCTTC. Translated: CASSPRGGRGGLDEQFF. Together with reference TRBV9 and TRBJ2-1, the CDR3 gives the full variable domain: DSGVTQTPKHLITATGQRVTLRCSPRSGDLSVYWYQQSLDQGLQFLIQYYNGEERAKGNILERFSAQQFPDLHSELNLSSLELGDSALYFCASSPRGGRGGLDEQFFGPGTRLTVL.

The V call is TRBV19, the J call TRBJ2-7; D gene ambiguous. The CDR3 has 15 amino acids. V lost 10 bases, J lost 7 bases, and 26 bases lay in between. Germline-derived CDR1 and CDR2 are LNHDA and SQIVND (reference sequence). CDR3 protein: CATSPFVVTHWEQYF. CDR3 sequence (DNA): TGTGCCACCTCCCCCTTCGTGGTCACCCACTGGGAGCAGTACTTC.

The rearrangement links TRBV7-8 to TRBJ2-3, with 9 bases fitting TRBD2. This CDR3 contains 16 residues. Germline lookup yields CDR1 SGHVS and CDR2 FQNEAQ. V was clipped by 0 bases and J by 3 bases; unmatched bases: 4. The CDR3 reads CASSLAAGGETDTQYF. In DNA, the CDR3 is TGTGCCAGCAGCTTAGCGGCGGGGGGGGAAACAGATACGCAGTATTTT.

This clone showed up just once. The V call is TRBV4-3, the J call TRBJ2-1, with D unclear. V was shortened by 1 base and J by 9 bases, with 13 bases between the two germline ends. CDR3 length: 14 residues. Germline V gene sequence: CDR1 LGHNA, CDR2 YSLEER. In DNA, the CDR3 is TGCGCCAGCAGCCAAGGTTCCACCTATGGTGAGCAGTTCTTC. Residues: CASSQGSTYGEQFF.

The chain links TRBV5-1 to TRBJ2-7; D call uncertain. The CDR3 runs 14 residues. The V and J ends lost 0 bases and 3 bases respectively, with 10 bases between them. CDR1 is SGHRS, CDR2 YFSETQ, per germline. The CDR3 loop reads CASSLESVYYEQYF. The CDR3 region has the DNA TGCGCCAGCAGCTTGGAGTCCGTCTACTACGAGCAGTACTTC.

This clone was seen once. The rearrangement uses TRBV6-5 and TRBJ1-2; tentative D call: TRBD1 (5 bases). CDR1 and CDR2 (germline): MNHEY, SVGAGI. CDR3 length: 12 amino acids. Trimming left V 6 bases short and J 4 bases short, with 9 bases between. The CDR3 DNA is TGTGCCAGCAGAGCTGACAGCTATGGCTACACCTTC. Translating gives CASRADSYGYTF.

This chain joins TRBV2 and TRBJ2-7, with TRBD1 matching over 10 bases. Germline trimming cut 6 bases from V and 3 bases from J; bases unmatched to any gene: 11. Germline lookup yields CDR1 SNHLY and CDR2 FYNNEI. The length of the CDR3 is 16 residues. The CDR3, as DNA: TGTGCCAGCAGACCACATGGGACAGGGGAATACTACGAGCAGTACTTC. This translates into CASRPHGTGEYYEQYF.

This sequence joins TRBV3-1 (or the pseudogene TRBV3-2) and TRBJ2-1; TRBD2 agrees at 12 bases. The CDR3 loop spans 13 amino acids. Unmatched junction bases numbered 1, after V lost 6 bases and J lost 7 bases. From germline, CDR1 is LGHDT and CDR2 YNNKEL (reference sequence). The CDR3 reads CASSLAGGNEQFF. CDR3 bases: TGTGCCAGCAGTCTAGCGGGGGGGAATGAGCAGTTCTTC.

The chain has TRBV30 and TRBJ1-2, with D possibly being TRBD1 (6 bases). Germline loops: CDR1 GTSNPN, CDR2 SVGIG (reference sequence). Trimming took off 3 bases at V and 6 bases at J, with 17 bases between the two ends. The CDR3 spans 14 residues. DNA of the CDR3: TGTGCCTGGAGGTTGTCGGTTCAGGGGCATGGCTACACCTTC. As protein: CAWRLSVQGHGYTF.

As DNA, the CDR3 is TGCGCCAGCAGCTTGGCGGGGGTTAGGTACGAGCAGTACTTC. Its protein is CASSLAGVRYEQYF. This sequence joins TRBV5-1 and TRBJ2-7; a possible D gene is TRBD2 (6 bases). The CDR3 extends over 14 amino acids. With 0 bases removed from V and 4 bases from J, the gap between germline ends came to 11 bases. CDR1 SGHRS and CDR2 YFSETQ come from the germline V gene.